The present T cell receptor (beta chain) was sequenced within a study of blood T cells in healthy people across ages. The study's findings and limits: Both naive CD4+ cell counts and diversity were greater in long-lived donors than in aged donors. A strong correlation was found between TCR beta diversity and the percentage of naive T cells.

The germline V gene encodes CDR1 MNHEY and CDR2 SVGAGI. This CDR3 region has 14 residues. With a J-beta primer mix and a sample-barcoded 5' primer, a second PCR ran roughly 6 to 11 cycles. TCRdb fed the 5' RACE reads into MiXCR, producing one record per CDR3 protein. The top ten hold 40% to 50% of the sample, which has fewer than 950,000 distinct CDR3 sequences, about 48% seen once. As regards this clonotype: Its antigen is still unknown.

The J gene is TRBJ2-5, the V gene TRBV6-5, with 7 positions matching TRBD1. The J call may be wrong; the DNA end is better matched by TRBJ2-7. The sequence was collected from a man older than 75 in good health. Source material: blood. In nucleotides, the CDR3 is TGTGCCAGCAGTTACTCGACAGGGAAGTACGAGCAGTACTTC. Protein: CASSYSTGKYEQYF.